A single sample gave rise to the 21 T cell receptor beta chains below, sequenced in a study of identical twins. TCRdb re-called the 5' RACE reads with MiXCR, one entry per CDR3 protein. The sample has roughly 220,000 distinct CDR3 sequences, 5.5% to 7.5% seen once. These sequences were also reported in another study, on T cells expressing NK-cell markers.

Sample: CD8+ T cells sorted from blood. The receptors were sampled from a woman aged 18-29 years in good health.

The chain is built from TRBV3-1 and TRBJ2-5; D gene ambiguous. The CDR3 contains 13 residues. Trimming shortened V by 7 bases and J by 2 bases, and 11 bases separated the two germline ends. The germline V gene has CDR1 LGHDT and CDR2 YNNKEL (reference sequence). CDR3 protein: CASNHGSQETQYF. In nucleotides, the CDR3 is TGTGCCAGCAACCATGGTTCGCAAGAGACCCAGTACTTC.

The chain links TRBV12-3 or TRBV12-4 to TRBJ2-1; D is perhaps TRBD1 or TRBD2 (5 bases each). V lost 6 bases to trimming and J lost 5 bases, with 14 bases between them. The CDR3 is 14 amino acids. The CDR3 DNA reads TGTGCCAGCAGGGGGGACCGAGTGCACAATGAGCAGTTCTTC. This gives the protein CASRGDRVHNEQFF.

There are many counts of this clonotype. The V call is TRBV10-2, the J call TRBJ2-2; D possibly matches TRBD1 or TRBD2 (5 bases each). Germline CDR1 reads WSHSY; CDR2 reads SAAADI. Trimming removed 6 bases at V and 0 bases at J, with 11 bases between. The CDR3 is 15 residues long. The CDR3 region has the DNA TGCGCCAGCAGGTTTCGGGGCGCGAACACCGGGGAGCTGTTTTTT. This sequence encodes CASRFRGANTGELFF.

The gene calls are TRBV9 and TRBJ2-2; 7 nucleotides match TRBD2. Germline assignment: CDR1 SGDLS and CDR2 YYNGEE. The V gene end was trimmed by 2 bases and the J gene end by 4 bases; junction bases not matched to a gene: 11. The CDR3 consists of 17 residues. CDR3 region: CASSVPAFGGGTGELFF. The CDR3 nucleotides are TGTGCCAGCAGCGTTCCCGCATTCGGCGGGGGCACCGGGGAGCTGTTTTTT.

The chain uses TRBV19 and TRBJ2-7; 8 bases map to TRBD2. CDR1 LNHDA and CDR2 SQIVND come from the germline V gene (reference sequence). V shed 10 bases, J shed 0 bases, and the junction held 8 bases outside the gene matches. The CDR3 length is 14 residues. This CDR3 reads CATKSGSSSYEQYF. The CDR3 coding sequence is TGTGCCACAAAAAGCGGGAGCAGCTCCTACGAGCAGTACTTC.

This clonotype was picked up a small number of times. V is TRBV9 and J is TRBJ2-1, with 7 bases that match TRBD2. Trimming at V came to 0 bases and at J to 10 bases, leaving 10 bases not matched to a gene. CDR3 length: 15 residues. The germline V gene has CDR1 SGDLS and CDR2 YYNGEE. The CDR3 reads CASSVATSWGGEQFF. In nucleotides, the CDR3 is TGTGCCAGCAGCGTAGCGACTAGTTGGGGGGGGGAGCAGTTCTTC.

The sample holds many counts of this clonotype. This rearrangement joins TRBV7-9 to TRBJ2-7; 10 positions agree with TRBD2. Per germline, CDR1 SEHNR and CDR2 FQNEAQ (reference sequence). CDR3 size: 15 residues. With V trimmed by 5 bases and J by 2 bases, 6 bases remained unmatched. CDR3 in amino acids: CASSPPGLATYEQYF. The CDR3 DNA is TGTGCCAGCAGCCCGCCGGGACTAGCGACCTACGAGCAGTACTTC.

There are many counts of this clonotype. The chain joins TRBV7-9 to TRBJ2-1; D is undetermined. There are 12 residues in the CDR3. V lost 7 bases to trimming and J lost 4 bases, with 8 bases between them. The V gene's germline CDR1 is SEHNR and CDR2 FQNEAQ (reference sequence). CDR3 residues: CASNNAYNEQFF. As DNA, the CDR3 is TGTGCCAGCAACAATGCATACAATGAGCAGTTCTTC.

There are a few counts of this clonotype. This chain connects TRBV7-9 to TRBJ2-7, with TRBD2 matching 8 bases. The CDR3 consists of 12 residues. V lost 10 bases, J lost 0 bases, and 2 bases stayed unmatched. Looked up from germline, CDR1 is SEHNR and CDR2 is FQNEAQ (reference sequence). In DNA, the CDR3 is TGTGCCACCGCGGGGGGCTCCTACGAGCAGTACTTC. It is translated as CATAGGSYEQYF.

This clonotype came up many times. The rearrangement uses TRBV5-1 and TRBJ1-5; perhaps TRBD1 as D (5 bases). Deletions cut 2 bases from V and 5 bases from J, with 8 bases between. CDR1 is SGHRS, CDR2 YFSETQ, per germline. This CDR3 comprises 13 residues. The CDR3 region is CASSLWGHQPQHF. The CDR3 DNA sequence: TGCGCCAGCAGCTTATGGGGCCATCAGCCCCAGCATTTT.

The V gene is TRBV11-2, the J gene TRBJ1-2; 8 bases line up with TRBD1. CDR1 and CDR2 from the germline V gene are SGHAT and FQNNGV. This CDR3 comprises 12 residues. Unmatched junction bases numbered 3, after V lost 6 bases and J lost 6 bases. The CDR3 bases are TGTGCCAGCAGGCGGACAGGGAATGGCTACACCTTC. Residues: CASRRTGNGYTF.

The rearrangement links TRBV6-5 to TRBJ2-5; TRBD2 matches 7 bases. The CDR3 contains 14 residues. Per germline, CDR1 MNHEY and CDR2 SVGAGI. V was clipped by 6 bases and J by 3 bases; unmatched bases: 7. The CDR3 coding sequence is TGTGCCAGCAGCTCTACTAGCGAGGAAGAGACCCAGTACTTC. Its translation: CASSSTSEEETQYF.

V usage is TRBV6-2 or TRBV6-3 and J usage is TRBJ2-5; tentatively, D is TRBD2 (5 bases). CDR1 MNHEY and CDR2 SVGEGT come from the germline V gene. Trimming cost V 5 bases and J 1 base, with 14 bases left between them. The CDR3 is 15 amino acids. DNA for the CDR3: TGTGCCAGCAGTGTGGGGAGTGTGGTCCAAGAGACCCAGTACTTC. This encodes CASSVGSVVQETQYF.

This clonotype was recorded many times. The CDR3 spells CASGIVGSEYF. CDR3 bases: TGTGCCAGCGGAATAGTGGGTAGTGAGTACTTC. The chain joins TRBV25-1 to TRBJ2-4; unclear D gene. This CDR3 region has 11 residues. CDR1 and CDR2 (germline): MGHDK, SYGVNS. V lost 8 bases and J lost 14, with 16 bases in between.

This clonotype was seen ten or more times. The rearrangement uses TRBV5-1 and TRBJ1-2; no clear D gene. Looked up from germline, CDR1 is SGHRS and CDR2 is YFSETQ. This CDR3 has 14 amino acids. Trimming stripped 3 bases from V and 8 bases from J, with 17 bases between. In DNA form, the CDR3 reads TGCGCCAGCAGCTGGACCCGAGAGGGCAGGGGCTACACCTTC. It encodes CASSWTREGRGYTF.

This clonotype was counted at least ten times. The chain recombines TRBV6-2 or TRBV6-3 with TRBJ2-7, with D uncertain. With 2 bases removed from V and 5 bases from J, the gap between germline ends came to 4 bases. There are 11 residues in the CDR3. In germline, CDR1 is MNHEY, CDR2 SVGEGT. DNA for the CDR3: TGTGCCAGCAGTTACGTCGACGAGCAGTACTTC. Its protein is CASSYVDEQYF.

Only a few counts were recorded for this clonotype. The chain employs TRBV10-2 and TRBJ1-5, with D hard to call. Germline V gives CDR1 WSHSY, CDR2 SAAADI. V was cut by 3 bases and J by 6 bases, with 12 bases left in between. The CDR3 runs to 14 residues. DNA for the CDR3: TGCGCCAGCAGTGACGGGTTTGGCGGTCAGCCCCAGCATTTT. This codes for CASSDGFGGQPQHF.

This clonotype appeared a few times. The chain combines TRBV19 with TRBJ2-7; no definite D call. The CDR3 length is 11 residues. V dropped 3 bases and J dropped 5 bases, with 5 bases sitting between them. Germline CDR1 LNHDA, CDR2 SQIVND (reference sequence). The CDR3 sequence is CASSIGNEQYF. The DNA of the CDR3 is TGTGCCAGTAGTATCGGCAACGAGCAGTACTTC.

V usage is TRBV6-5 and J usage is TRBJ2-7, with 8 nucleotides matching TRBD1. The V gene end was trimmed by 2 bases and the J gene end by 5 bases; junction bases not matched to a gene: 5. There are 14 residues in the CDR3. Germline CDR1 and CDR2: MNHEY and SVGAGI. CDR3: CASSYLTGVDEQYF. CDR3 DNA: TGTGCCAGCAGTTACCTGACAGGGGTCGACGAGCAGTACTTC.

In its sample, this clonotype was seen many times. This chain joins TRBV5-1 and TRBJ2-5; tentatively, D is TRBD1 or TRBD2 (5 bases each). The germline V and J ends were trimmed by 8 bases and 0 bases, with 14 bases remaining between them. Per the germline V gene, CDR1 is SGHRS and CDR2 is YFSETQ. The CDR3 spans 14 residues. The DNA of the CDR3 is TGCGCCAGTGTCGGGACGGAGTACCAAGAGACCCAGTACTTC. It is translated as CASVGTEYQETQYF. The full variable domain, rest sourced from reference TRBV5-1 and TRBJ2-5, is KAGVTQTPRYLIKTRGQQVTLSCSPISGHRSVSWYQQTPGQGLQFLFEYFSETQRNKGNFPGRFSGRQFSNSRSEMNVSTLELGDSALYLCASVGTEYQETQYFGPGTRLLVL.

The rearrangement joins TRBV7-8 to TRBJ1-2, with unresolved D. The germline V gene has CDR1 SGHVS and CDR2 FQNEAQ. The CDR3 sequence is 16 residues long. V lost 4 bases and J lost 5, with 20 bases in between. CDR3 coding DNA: TGTGCCAGCAGCTCTACCAACTTGGAGGCCCTGTATGGCTACACCTTC. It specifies CASSSTNLEALYGYTF.